This T cell receptor (beta chain) is drawn from a study of T cells in Graves' hyperthyroidism and ophthalmopathy. Study context: Peripheral blood was secured at the point of initial diagnosis, before any treatment. Study results and limitations: Most thyroid clonotypes expanded above 0.001 were also detected in blood. A model of 13 V-J pairs discriminated ophthalmopathy from stable hyperthyroidism.

The CDR3 is 15 residues long. V dropped 3 bases and J dropped 4; count of bases not matched to a gene: 5. Looked up from germline, CDR1 is SNHLY and CDR2 is FYNNEI. This clonotype came up many times. The antigen remains unidentified. Hyperthyroidism, newly diagnosed and lasting under 2 months, affected patients aged 18 to 65. It was RNA transcripts that yielded the amplified TCR beta CDR3 regions. TCR CDR3 regions were first amplified by RT-PCR with HTBI primers. TCRdb reprocessed the multiplex PCR reads with MiXCR, giving one entry per CDR3 protein. Found here are hundreds of thousands of distinct CDR3 sequences, around 13% of them singletons; the top ten hold almost 6%.

The TCR was taken from a woman aged 25 to 39 with Graves' hyperthyroidism that later progressed to Graves' ophthalmopathy. Sequencing input: blood. This rearrangement joins TRBV2 to TRBJ2-7, with 11 bases lining up with TRBD1. The CDR3 region is CASSESRDRGYEQYF. The CDR3 nucleotides read TGTGCCAGCAGTGAGAGCCGGGACAGGGGGTACGAGCAGTACTTC. The complete variable domain, with remaining parts taken from reference TRBV2 and TRBJ2-7, reads EPEVTQTPSHQVTQMGQEVILRCVPISNHLYFYWYRQILGQKVEFLVSFYNNEISEKSEIFDDQFSVERPDGSNFTLKIRSTKLEDSAMYFCASSESRDRGYEQYFGPGTRLTVT.